A selection of T cell receptor beta chains follows, all from one sample in a study of response to subunit inactivated influenza vaccine. One entry per CDR3 protein results from TCRdb running MiXCR on the RT-PCR reads. Altogether around 540,000 distinct CDR3 sequences are present, 12% being singletons, with the ten largest covering about 10%. The sample was PBMCs from blood, taken on the day of vaccination. The source is a man aged 45-60 years who received an inactivated influenza vaccine. CDR3s include the opening cysteine and the closing phenylalanine or tryptophan. The D gene is left open where the match is weak. Expanded clones get a size class; other rows say once, few or many, or leave the size out.

d_call,j_call,v_call,clone_size,cdr3_aa,cdr3_nt
TRBD2,TRBJ2-1,TRBV5-1,few,CASSLLSGGPGNEQFF,TGCGCCAGCAGCTTGCTTAGCGGGGGCCCCGGGAATGAGCAGTTCTTC
TRBD2,TRBJ2-7,TRBV20-1,NA,CSARAVAGGPHYEQYF,TGCAGTGCTCGCGCTGTAGCGGGAGGGCCTCATTACGAGCAGTACTTC
NA,TRBJ1-2,TRBV27,NA,CASSFTYRDGYTF,TGTGCCAGCAGTTTCACCTACAGGGATGGCTACACCTTC
TRBD2,TRBJ2-3,TRBV15,few,CATSISSGSGDTQYF,TGTGCCACCAGCATCTCTAGCGGAAGCGGAGATACGCAGTATTTT
NA,TRBJ2-1,TRBV28,few,CASTRTINNEQFF,TGTGCCAGCACCAGGACTATAAACAATGAGCAGTTCTTC
NA,TRBJ1-1,TRBV3-1,NA,CASSQERLEGSNTEAFF,TGTGCCAGCAGCCAAGAACGTCTCGAGGGATCGAACACTGAAGCTTTCTTT
NA,TRBJ2-7,TRBV7-8,NA,CASSLVGVGGYEQYF,TGTGCCAGCAGCTTAGTTGGGGTGGGCGGCTACGAGCAGTACTTC
TRBD1,TRBJ2-5,TRBV15,many,CATRPHPGTDYVYQETQYF,TGTGCCACCAGACCCCATCCAGGGACAGACTACGTTTACCAAGAGACCCAGTACTTC
NA,TRBJ1-1,TRBV20-1,many,CSAGNLLNTEAFF,TGCAGTGCCGGTAACCTATTAAACACTGAAGCTTTCTTT
NA,TRBJ2-3,TRBV5-5,NA,CASSLPRHVSTDTQYF,TGTGCCAGCAGCTTGCCCCGACACGTTAGCACAGATACGCAGTATTTT
NA,TRBJ2-3,TRBV7-9,many,CASSPPRTAPSTDTQYF,TGTGCCAGCAGCCCTCCAAGGACAGCGCCCAGCACAGATACGCAGTATTTT
NA,TRBJ1-1,TRBV5-1,few,CASSLPLGDQGRTEAFF,TGCGCCAGCAGCTTGCCCCTTGGTGACCAGGGGAGGACTGAAGCTTTCTTT
NA,TRBJ1-1,TRBV18,NA,CASSPHPRGYTEAFF,TGTGCCAGCTCACCTCACCCGAGAGGGTACACTGAAGCTTTCTTT
NA,TRBJ1-2,TRBV27,few,CASSISSLWGYTF,TGTGCCAGCAGTATCAGCTCTCTCTGGGGCTACACCTTC
NA,TRBJ2-7,TRBV4-2,many,CASSQDPKAYEQYF,TGTGCCAGCAGCCAAGATCCTAAGGCCTACGAGCAGTACTTC
NA,TRBJ1-4,TRBV7-2,few,CASSLRLNNEKLFF,TGTGCCAGCAGCTTACGGTTAAATAATGAAAAACTGTTTTTT
NA,TRBJ1-4,TRBV4-3,NA,CASSQMSTEKLFF,TGCGCCAGCAGCCAAATGTCGACTGAAAAACTGTTTTTT
TRBD2,TRBJ2-1,TRBV20-1,NA,CSAEGGLAGLPFGNEQFF,TGCAGTGCGGAGGGAGGACTAGCGGGCCTTCCGTTCGGCAATGAGCAGTTCTTC
NA,TRBJ2-2,TRBV11-2,NA,CASSLLRWELLF,TGTGCCAGCAGCTTATTACGGTGGGAGCTGCTTTTT
TRBD2,TRBJ2-7,TRBV12-3/TRBV12-4,NA,CASSGRTSGGQYEQYF,TGTGCCAGCAGTGGGCGGACTAGCGGGGGGCAATACGAGCAGTACTTC
NA,TRBJ1-1,TRBV7-2,few,CASSLESREAFF,TGTGCCAGCAGCTTAGAGAGCAGAGAAGCTTTCTTT
NA,TRBJ2-3,TRBV28,NA,CASSFNRGPGDTQYF,TGTGCCAGCAGTTTTAATCGGGGGCCAGGAGATACGCAGTATTTT
NA,TRBJ2-2,TRBV9,NA,CASSVGFRGELFF,TGTGCCAGCAGCGTAGGATTCCGTGGGGAGCTGTTTTTT
NA,TRBJ2-7,TRBV4-3,NA,CASSQGGSGGEQYF,TGCGCCAGCAGCCAAGGGGGTAGCGGAGGCGAGCAGTACTTC
TRBD1,TRBJ2-7,TRBV6-1,NA,CASSQGTGATYEQYF,TGTGCCAGCAGTCAAGGGACAGGGGCAACCTACGAGCAGTACTTC
TRBD1,TRBJ1-5,TRBV5-1,NA,CASKDRAYNQPQHF,TGCGCCAGCAAGGACAGGGCTTACAATCAGCCCCAGCATTTT
NA,TRBJ1-4,TRBV5-1,many,CASSPGSATNEKLFF,TGCGCCAGCAGCCCAGGGTCCGCAACTAATGAAAAACTGTTTTTT
TRBD2,TRBJ2-1,TRBV20-1,few,CSAKAGGLYNEQFF,TGCAGTGCTAAAGCGGGGGGGCTGTACAATGAGCAGTTCTTC
TRBD2,TRBJ2-3,TRBV4-3,few,CASSQDPVAGVPDTQYF,TGCGCCAGCAGCCAAGATCCGGTAGCGGGAGTCCCAGATACGCAGTATTTT
TRBD2,TRBJ2-1,TRBV20-1,few,CSAKEREGNYNEQFF,TGCAGTGCTAAAGAGCGGGAGGGGAACTACAATGAGCAGTTCTTC
NA,TRBJ2-2,TRBV25-1,NA,CASSEVAAGTGELFF,TGTGCCAGCAGTGAGGTAGCGGCAGGCACCGGGGAGCTGTTTTTT
TRBD1,TRBJ2-3,TRBV12-3/TRBV12-4,NA,CASSVGATGARTDTQYF,TGTGCCAGCAGTGTGGGCGCTACAGGGGCCAGAACAGATACGCAGTATTTT
TRBD1,TRBJ1-4,TRBV20-1,NA,CSVRGGQGNEKLFF,TGCAGTGTGAGGGGTGGACAGGGTAACGAAAAACTGTTTTTT
NA,TRBJ2-5,TRBV28,NA,CASSHYGTGKQETQYF,TGTGCCAGCAGCCATTATGGGACGGGAAAACAAGAGACCCAGTACTTC
TRBD1,TRBJ2-7,TRBV5-1,few,CASSLGTGRFEQYF,TGCGCCAGCAGCTTGGGGACAGGGAGGTTCGAGCAGTACTTC
NA,TRBJ1-5,TRBV12-3/TRBV12-4,NA,CASSAQQGHQPQHF,TGTGCCAGCTCCGCCCAACAGGGACATCAGCCCCAGCATTTT
NA,TRBJ1-2,TRBV28,many,CASSLGGLRGGTGYTF,TGTGCCAGCAGTTTAGGTGGTCTCAGGGGCGGAACTGGCTACACCTTC
NA,TRBJ2-1,TRBV11-2,NA,CASSLLQSVLNEQFF,TGTGCCAGCAGCTTACTCCAGTCTGTGCTCAATGAGCAGTTCTTC
NA,TRBJ2-1,TRBV19,NA,CASSLSRREQFF,TGTGCCAGTAGTCTCTCCCGCCGAGAGCAGTTCTTC
NA,TRBJ2-7,TRBV5-1,NA,CASSDRDAYEQYF,TGCGCCAGCAGCGACCGGGACGCCTACGAGCAGTACTTC
TRBD2,TRBJ2-5,TRBV7-9,many,CASSLGLAGGLETQYF,TGTGCCAGCAGCTTAGGACTAGCGGGAGGGCTAGAGACCCAGTACTTC
NA,TRBJ2-4,TRBV15,NA,CATSRDVGEDIQYF,TGTGCCACCAGCAGAGATGTAGGGGAGGACATTCAGTACTTC
TRBD2,TRBJ2-3,TRBV7-8,NA,CASCPSGGLDTQYF,TGTGCCAGTTGTCCTAGCGGGGGCCTAGATACGCAGTATTTT
NA,TRBJ2-7,TRBV5-1,NA,CASSREGHPYEQYF,TGCGCCAGCAGCAGGGAGGGACACCCCTACGAGCAGTACTTC
TRBD2,TRBJ2-3,TRBV7-2,few,CASSRSGGRTDTQYF,TGTGCCAGCAGCCGTAGCGGGGGGCGCACAGATACGCAGTATTTT
NA,TRBJ1-6,TRBV20-1,few,CSVEGGWGFGNSPLHF,TGCAGTGTCGAAGGGGGTTGGGGCTTCGGTAATTCACCCCTCCACTTT
NA,TRBJ2-2,TRBV29-1,few,CSVLAQDNTGELFF,TGCAGCGTTCTGGCACAGGACAACACCGGGGAGCTGTTTTTT
TRBD2,TRBJ2-1,TRBV5-6,few,CASTPWRGAGHEQFF,TGTGCCAGCACCCCATGGCGGGGGGCCGGTCATGAGCAGTTCTTC
TRBD1,TRBJ1-1,TRBV28,few,CASSFMTGSNTEAFF,TGTGCCAGCAGTTTTATGACAGGGTCGAACACTGAAGCTTTCTTT